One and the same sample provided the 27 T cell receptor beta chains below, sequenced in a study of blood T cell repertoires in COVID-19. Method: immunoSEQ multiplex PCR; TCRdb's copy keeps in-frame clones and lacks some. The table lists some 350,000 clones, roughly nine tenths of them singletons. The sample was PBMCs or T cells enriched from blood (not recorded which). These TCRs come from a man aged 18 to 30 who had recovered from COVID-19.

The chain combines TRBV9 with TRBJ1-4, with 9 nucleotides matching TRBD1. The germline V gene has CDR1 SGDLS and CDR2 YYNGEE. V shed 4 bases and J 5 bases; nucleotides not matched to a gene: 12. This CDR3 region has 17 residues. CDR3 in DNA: TGTGCCAGCAGCCTCGGACAGGGGAGAGGGCGGAATGAAAAACTGTTTTTT. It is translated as CASSLGQGRGRNEKLFF.

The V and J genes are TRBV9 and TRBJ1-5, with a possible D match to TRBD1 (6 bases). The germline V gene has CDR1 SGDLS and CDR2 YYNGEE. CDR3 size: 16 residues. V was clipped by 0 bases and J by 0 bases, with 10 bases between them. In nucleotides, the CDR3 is TGTGCCAGCAGCGTAGGCGCGGGGGCTAGCAATCAGCCCCAGCATTTT. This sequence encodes CASSVGAGASNQPQHF.

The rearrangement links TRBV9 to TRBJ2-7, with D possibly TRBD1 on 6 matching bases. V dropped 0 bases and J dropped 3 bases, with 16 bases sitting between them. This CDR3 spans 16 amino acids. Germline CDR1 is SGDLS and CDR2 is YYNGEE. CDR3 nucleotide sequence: TGTGCCAGCAGCGTAGGGGACGGACAGACGCTCTACGAGCAGTACTTC. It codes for CASSVGDGQTLYEQYF.

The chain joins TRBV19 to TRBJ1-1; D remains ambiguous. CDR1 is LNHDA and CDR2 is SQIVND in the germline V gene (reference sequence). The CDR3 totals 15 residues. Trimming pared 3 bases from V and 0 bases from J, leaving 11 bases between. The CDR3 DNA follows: TGTGCCAGTAGTATTAACAGTTTGATGAACACTGAAGCTTTCTTT. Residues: CASSINSLMNTEAFF.

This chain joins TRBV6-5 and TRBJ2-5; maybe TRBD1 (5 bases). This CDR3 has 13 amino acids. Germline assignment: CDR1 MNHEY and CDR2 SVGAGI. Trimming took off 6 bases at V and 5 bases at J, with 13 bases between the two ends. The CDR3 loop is CASRRAGMETQYF. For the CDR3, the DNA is TGTGCCAGCAGGCGAGCAGGGATGGAGACCCAGTACTTC.

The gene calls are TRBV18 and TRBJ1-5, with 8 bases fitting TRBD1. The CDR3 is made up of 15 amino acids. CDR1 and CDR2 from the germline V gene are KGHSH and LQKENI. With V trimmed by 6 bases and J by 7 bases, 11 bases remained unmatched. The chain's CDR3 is CASSPGGQARQPQHF. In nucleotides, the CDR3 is TGTGCCAGCTCCCCAGGGGGACAGGCTAGGCAGCCCCAGCATTTT.

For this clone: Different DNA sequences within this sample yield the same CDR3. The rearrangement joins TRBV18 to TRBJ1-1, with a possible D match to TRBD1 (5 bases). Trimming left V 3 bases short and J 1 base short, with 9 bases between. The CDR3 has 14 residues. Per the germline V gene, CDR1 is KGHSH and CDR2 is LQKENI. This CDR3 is CASSPLTGNTEAFF. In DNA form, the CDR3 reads TGTGCCAGCTCACCGTTAACAGGGAACACTGAAGCTTTCTTT.

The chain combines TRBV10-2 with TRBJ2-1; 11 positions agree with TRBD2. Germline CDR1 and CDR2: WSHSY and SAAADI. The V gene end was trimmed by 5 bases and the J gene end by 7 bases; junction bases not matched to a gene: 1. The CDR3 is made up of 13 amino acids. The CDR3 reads CASSLAGGNEQFF. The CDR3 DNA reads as TGCGCCAGCAGTCTAGCGGGGGGAAATGAGCAGTTCTTC.

CDR3 sequence reads: CASSVGTGKNEQFF. As DNA, the CDR3 is TGTGCCAGCAGCGTCGGGACAGGGAAAAATGAGCAGTTCTTC. The chain combines TRBV7-3 with TRBJ2-1, with 9 nucleotides matching TRBD1. This CDR3 region has 14 residues. Germline V gene lookup returns CDR1 SGHTA and CDR2 FQGTGA. The V and J ends lost 5 bases and 7 bases, in that order; junction bases with no gene match: 6.

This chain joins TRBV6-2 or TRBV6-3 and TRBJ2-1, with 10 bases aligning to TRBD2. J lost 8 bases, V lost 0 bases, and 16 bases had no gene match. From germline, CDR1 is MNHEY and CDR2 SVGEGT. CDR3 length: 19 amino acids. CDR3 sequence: CASSYSTSGMRGGSDEQFF. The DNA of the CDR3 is TGTGCCAGCAGTTACTCAACTAGCGGGATGAGAGGTGGGTCCGATGAGCAGTTCTTC.

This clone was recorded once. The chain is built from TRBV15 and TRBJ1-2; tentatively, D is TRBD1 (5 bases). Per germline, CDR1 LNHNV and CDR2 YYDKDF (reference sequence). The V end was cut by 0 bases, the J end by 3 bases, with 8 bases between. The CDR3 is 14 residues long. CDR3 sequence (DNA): TGTGCCACCAGCAGAGATACAGGATACTATGGCTACACCTTC. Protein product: CATSRDTGYYGYTF. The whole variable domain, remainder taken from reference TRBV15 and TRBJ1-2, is DAMVIQNPRYQVTQFGKPVTLSCSQTLNHNVMYWYQQKSSQAPKLLFHYYDKDFNNEADTPDNFQSRRPNTSFCFLDIRSPGLGDTAMYLCATSRDTGYYGYTFGSGTRLTVV.

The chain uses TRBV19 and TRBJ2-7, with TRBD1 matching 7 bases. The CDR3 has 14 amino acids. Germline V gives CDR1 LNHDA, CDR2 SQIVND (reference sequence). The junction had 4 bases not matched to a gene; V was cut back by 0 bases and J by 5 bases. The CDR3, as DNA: TGTGCCAGTAGTATAGATCCAGGGGGAAACGAGCAGTACTTC. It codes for CASSIDPGGNEQYF.

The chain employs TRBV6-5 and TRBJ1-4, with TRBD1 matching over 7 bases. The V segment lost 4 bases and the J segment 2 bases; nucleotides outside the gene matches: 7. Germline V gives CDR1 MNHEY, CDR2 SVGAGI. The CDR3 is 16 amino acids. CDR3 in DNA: TGTGCCAGCAGTTCCTCCCCGGACAGGACTAATGAAAAACTGTTTTTT. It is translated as CASSSSPDRTNEKLFF.

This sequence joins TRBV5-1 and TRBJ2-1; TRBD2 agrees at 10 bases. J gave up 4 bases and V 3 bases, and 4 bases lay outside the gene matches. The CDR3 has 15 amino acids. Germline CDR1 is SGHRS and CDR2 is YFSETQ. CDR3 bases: TGCGCCAGCAGCTCCGGACTAGCGGAATACAATGAGCAGTTCTTC. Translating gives CASSSGLAEYNEQFF. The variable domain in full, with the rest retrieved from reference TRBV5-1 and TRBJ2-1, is KAGVTQTPRYLIKTRGQQVTLSCSPISGHRSVSWYQQTPGQGLQFLFEYFSETQRNKGNFPGRFSGRQFSNSRSEMNVSTLELGDSALYLCASSSGLAEYNEQFFGPGTRLTVL.

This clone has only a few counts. The CDR3 DNA sequence: TGTGCCACCAGCGAACAGTTAAACTCTTATCAGCCCCAGCATTTT. Translating it yields CATSEQLNSYQPQHF. V and J are TRBV15 and TRBJ1-5; D uncertain. Trimming left V 5 bases short and J 5 bases short, with 16 bases between. Germline V gene lookup returns CDR1 LNHNV and CDR2 YYDKDF (reference sequence). CDR3 size: 15 residues.

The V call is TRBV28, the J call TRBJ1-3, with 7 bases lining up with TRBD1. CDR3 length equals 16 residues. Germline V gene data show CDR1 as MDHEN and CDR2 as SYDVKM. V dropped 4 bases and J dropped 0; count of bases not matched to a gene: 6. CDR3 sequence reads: CASSSTGQHSGNTIYF. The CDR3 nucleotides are TGTGCCAGCAGTTCTACGGGACAGCACTCTGGAAACACCATATATTTT.

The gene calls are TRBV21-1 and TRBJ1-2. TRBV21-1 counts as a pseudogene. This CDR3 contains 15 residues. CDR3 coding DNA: TGTGCCAGCAGCAAAGTTAGAGGGCCCTACTATGGCTACACCTTC. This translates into CASSKVRGPYYGYTF.

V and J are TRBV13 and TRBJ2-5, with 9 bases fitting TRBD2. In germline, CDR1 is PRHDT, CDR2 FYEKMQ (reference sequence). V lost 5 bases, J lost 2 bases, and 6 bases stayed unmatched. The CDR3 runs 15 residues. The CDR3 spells CASSPQRGAQETQYF. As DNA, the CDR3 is TGTGCCAGCAGCCCCCAGCGGGGGGCTCAAGAGACCCAGTACTTC.

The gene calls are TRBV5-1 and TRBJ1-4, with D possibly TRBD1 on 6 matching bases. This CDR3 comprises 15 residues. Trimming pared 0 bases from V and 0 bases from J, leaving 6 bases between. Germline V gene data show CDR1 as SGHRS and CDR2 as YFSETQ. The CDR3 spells CASSLDRATNEKLFF. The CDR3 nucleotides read TGCGCCAGCAGCTTGGACAGGGCAACTAATGAAAAACTGTTTTTT.

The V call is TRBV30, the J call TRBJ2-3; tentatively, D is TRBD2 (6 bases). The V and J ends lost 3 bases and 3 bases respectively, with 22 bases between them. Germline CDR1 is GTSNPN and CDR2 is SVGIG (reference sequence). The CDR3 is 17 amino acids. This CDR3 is CAWRWGSGAERTDTQYF. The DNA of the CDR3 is TGTGCCTGGAGGTGGGGGTCGGGAGCGGAAAGAACAGATACGCAGTATTTT.

The CDR3 protein is CASSQDMRVGKETQYF. CDR3 in DNA: TGTGCCAGCAGCCAAGATATGCGGGTTGGGAAGGAGACCCAGTACTTC. This chain links TRBV14 with TRBJ2-5; D is possibly TRBD2 (5 bases). CDR3 length: 16 amino acids. Trimming took 0 bases from V and 5 from J, leaving 16 bases between them. The germline V gene encodes CDR1 SGHDN and CDR2 FVKESK.

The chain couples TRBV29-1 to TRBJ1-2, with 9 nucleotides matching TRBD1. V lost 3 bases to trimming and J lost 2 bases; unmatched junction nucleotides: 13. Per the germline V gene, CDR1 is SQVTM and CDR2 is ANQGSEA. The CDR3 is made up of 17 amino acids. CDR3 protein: CSVDRPGQGSPNYGYTF. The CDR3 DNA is TGCAGCGTTGATAGACCGGGACAGGGAAGCCCGAACTATGGCTACACCTTC.

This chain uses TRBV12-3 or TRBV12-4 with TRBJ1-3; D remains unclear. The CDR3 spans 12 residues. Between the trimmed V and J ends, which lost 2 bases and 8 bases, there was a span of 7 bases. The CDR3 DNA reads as TGTGCCAGCAGTTTAAGAGGCTACACCATATATTTT. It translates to CASSLRGYTIYF.

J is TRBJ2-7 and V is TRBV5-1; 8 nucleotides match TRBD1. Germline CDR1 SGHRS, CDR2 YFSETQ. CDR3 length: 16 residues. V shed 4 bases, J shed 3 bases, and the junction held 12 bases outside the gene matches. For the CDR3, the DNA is TGCGCCAGCAGCAGTACAGGGGGGAACCCCGTCTACGAGCAGTACTTC. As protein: CASSSTGGNPVYEQYF.

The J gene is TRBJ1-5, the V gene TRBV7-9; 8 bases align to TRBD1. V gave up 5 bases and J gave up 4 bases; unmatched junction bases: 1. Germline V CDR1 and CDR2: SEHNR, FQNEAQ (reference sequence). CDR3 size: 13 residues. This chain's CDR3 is CASSGDRNQPQHF. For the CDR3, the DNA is TGTGCCAGCAGCGGGGACAGGAATCAGCCCCAGCATTTT.

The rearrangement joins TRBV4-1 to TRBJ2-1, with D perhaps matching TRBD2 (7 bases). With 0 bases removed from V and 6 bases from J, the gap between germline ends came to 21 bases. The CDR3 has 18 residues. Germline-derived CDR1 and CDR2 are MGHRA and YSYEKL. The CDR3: CASSQDRGGGLRGNEQFF. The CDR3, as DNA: TGCGCCAGCAGCCAAGATCGGGGAGGGGGACTTAGGGGCAATGAGCAGTTCTTC.

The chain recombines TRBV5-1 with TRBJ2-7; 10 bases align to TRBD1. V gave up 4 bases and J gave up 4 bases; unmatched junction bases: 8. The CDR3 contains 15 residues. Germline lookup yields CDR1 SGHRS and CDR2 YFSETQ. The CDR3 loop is CASSATDRGQYEQYF. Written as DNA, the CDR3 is TGCGCCAGCAGCGCAACTGACAGGGGGCAATACGAGCAGTACTTC.